Listed here are 3 T cell receptor beta chains from one sample, sequenced in a study of blood T cells in healthy people across ages. The authors ran a second PCR of 7 to 11 cycles using a sample-barcoded 5' primer and a J-beta primer mix. TCRdb reanalysed the 5' RACE reads using MiXCR and keeps one entry per CDR3 protein. The data show approximately 800,000 distinct CDR3 sequences, around 45% seen once. Sequenced: blood. The receptors come from a man at least 80 years old in good health.

The chain is built from TRBV27 and TRBJ2-7; no clear D. The V gene's germline CDR1 is MNHEY and CDR2 SMNVEV (reference sequence). The CDR3 spans 14 residues. V lost 2 bases and J lost 0, with 8 bases in between. CDR3 in amino acids: CASSLRQPSYEQYF. The CDR3 nucleotides read TGTGCCAGCAGTTTAAGACAACCCTCCTACGAGCAGTACTTC.

This clonotype was seen a handful of times. The V call is TRBV6-2 or TRBV6-3, the J call TRBJ2-3; 8 bases align to TRBD1. V shed 4 bases and J 2 bases; nucleotides not matched to a gene: 11. The V gene's germline CDR1 is MNHEY and CDR2 SVGEGT. There are 17 residues in the CDR3. The CDR3 region has the DNA TGTGCCAGCAGTTTCCATCAACAGGGGGGACACACAGATACGCAGTATTTT. Residues: CASSFHQQGGHTDTQYF.

In this sample, this clonotype turned up many times. The chain links TRBV7-2 to TRBJ2-7, with D hard to call. This CDR3 comprises 14 residues. V dropped 5 bases and J dropped 0 bases, with 11 bases sitting between them. CDR1 SGHTA and CDR2 FQGNSA come from the germline V gene. The CDR3 bases are TGTGCCAGCAGCCAGGACGGAACCTCCTACGAGCAGTACTTC. The encoded protein is CASSQDGTSYEQYF.